The clone carrying this T cell receptor (beta chain) was seen many times. This sample stems from a study of T cells in Graves' hyperthyroidism and ophthalmopathy. Germline V gene data show CDR1 as KGHSH and CDR2 as LQKENI. J lost 4 bases, V lost 8 bases, and 6 bases had no gene match. The CDR3 has 13 residues. Template material for amplifying TCR beta CDR3 regions consisted of RNA transcripts. HTBI primers drove first-round RT-PCR of the TCR CDR3. Each CDR3 protein gets one entry after TCRdb re-called the multiplex PCR reads with MiXCR. This repertoire shows about 520,000 distinct CDR3 sequences, around 22% found once; its top ten account for approximately 10%.

The TCR was taken from a woman in her thirties with Graves' ophthalmopathy. J is TRBJ1-2 and V is TRBV18; 8 bases agree with TRBD1. Sequencing was done on a sample of blood. CDR3 region: CASSPGTGYGYTF. Here the CDR3 DNA reads TGTGCCAGCAGCCCCGGGACAGGCTATGGCTACACCTTC.